Below are 25 T cell receptor beta chains sequenced from a single sample in a study of control samples from healthy donors and cancer patients. The assay was immunoSEQ multiplex PCR, and TCRdb's table has in-frame clones only and misses some. The repertoire includes about 75,000 clones, 85% to 95% of them detected once, and roughly 6.2% sits in the top ten. Sequencing was carried out using blood. These receptor sequences come from a woman aged 40 to 50 in good health.

V and J are TRBV11-2 and TRBJ1-2, with 10 positions matching TRBD1. The V and J ends lost 1 base and 8 bases, in that order; junction bases with no gene match: 7. Germline CDR1 is SGHAT and CDR2 is FQNNGV. The CDR3 is made up of 15 amino acids. The CDR3: CASSLGIDRGRGYTF. CDR3 coding DNA: TGTGCCAGCAGCTTAGGTATAGACAGGGGGCGCGGCTACACCTTC.

The J gene is TRBJ2-7, the V gene TRBV19; 7 bases map to TRBD1. Per germline, CDR1 LNHDA and CDR2 SQIVND (reference sequence). This CDR3 is built from 13 residues. Trimming removed 10 bases from V and 2 bases from J; junction bases left unmatched: 8. Here the CDR3 reads CANSDRVTYEQYF. The CDR3 coding sequence is TGTGCCAACTCAGACAGGGTCACCTACGAGCAGTACTTC.

The rearrangement joins TRBV7-9 to TRBJ1-2; possible D gene TRBD1, 5 bases. The ends were cut back, 5 bases at V and 5 bases at J, with 9 bases in the middle. This CDR3 is 12 amino acids long. CDR1 and CDR2 (germline): SEHNR, FQNEAQ (reference sequence). The CDR3 sequence: CASSVRQYGYTF. CDR3 sequence (DNA): TGTGCCAGCAGCGTCCGACAGTATGGCTACACCTTC.

The chain recombines TRBV5-1 with TRBJ2-7, with 7 bases that match TRBD2. The CDR3 loop spans 14 amino acids. CDR1 is SGHRS and CDR2 is YFSETQ in the germline V gene. J gave up 2 bases and V 2 bases, and 4 bases lay outside the gene matches. The CDR3 nucleotides read TGCGCCAGCAGCTTCGAAGCGGGACCCTACGAGCAGTACTTC. It yields the protein CASSFEAGPYEQYF.

The gene calls are TRBV7-8 and TRBJ1-3; D gene uncertain. V gave up 2 bases and J gave up 2 bases, with 7 bases separating them. The CDR3 loop spans 14 amino acids. Per germline, CDR1 SGHVS and CDR2 FQNEAQ. DNA of the CDR3: TGTGCCAGCAGCTTACTGGAAACTGGAAACACCATATATTTT. The encoded protein is CASSLLETGNTIYF.

This clone appeared once. The CDR3 is CASSEGDSNQPQHF. CDR3 coding DNA: TGTGCCAGCAGTGAAGGTGACAGCAATCAGCCCCAGCATTTT. The chain carries TRBV6-1 and TRBJ1-5, with D uncertain. The CDR3 totals 14 residues. V shed 1 base and J shed 1 base, with 5 bases lying between them. The germline gives CDR1 MNHNS, CDR2 SASEGT.

The chain employs TRBV7-9 and TRBJ1-1, with D perhaps matching TRBD1 (5 bases). The CDR3 contains 15 residues. Germline CDR1 is SEHNR and CDR2 is FQNEAQ (reference sequence). V dropped 4 bases and J dropped 5 bases, with 17 bases sitting between them. The CDR3 region has the DNA TGTGCCAGCAGCTACCCGACAGTGCTCGGGACTGAAGCTTTCTTT. Encoded protein: CASSYPTVLGTEAFF. The variable domain in full, completed from reference TRBV7-9 and TRBJ1-1, reads DTGVSQNPRHKITKRGQNVTFRCDPISEHNRLYWYRQTLGQGPEFLTYFQNEAQLEKSRLLSDRFSAERPKGSFSTLEIQRTEQGDSAMYLCASSYPTVLGTEAFFGQGTRLTVV.

The gene calls are TRBV20-1 and TRBJ1-4; D is uncertain. From germline, CDR1 is DFQATT and CDR2 SNEGSKA (reference sequence). Trimming removed 2 bases from V and 7 bases from J, with 5 bases in between. This CDR3 region has 11 residues. The CDR3 DNA reads as TGCAGTGCTAGATATCTTGAAAAACTGTTTTTT. It translates to CSARYLEKLFF.

The chain combines TRBV6-2 or TRBV6-3 with TRBJ1-3; no clear D gene. V was shortened by 4 bases and J by 5 bases, with 9 bases between the two germline ends. This CDR3 is 13 amino acids long. Germline V gene data show CDR1 as MNHEY and CDR2 as SVGEGT. DNA for the CDR3: TGTGCCAGCAGTTTCTCCTTTCGAAACACCATATATTTT. Its translation is CASSFSFRNTIYF.

The genes are TRBV9 and TRBJ2-7, with D perhaps TRBD2 (5 bases). This CDR3 has 14 amino acids. Trimming pared 5 bases from V and 0 bases from J, leaving 12 bases between. Germline-derived CDR1 and CDR2 are SGDLS and YYNGEE. The CDR3 DNA reads as TGTGCCAGCAGTGCCGGGATCAGCTCCTACGAGCAGTACTTC. Its protein is CASSAGISSYEQYF.

The V gene is TRBV24-1, the J gene TRBJ2-5; D is uncertain. Germline V gene data show CDR1 as KGHDR and CDR2 as SFDVKD. V dropped 4 bases and J dropped 7 bases, with 18 bases sitting between them. The length of the CDR3 is 15 residues. This chain's CDR3 is CATSDSVGVIGTQYF. Written as DNA, the CDR3 is TGTGCCACCAGTGACTCCGTGGGCGTGATTGGGACCCAGTACTTC.

The chain joins TRBV10-3 to TRBJ1-1, with D perhaps matching TRBD1 (5 bases). V shed 6 bases and J shed 5 bases, with 13 bases lying between them. The CDR3 totals 13 residues. Germline V gene data show CDR1 as ENHRY and CDR2 as SYGVKD. CDR3 nucleotide sequence: TGTGCCATCAGCCAGACAGAGTCTACTGAAGCTTTCTTT. It translates to CAISQTESTEAFF.

V usage is TRBV5-6 and J usage is TRBJ1-1, with a weak D call TRBD1 (5 bases). CDR1 is SGHDT and CDR2 is YYEEEE in the germline V gene. This CDR3 has 13 residues. V was pared by 0 bases and J by 11 bases, with 14 bases between. CDR3: CASSLAGLTGAFF. The CDR3 DNA reads as TGTGCCAGCAGCTTGGCAGGGCTAACGGGGGCTTTCTTT. Supplemented by reference TRBV5-6 and TRBJ1-1, the full variable domain reads DAGVTQSPTHLIKTRGQQVTLRCSPKSGHDTVSWYQQALGQGPQFIFQYYEEEERQRGNFPDRFSGHQFPNYSSELNVNALLLGDSALYLCASSLAGLTGAFFGQGTRLTVV.

The chain has TRBV5-4 and TRBJ1-2; D is unclear. This CDR3 spans 12 amino acids. Germline CDR1 and CDR2: SGHNT and YYREEE (reference sequence). The V end lost 0 bases, the J end lost 6 bases, and 6 bases lay between the germline ends. CDR3 in amino acids: CASSLEQHGYTF. The DNA of the CDR3 is TGTGCCAGCAGCTTGGAACAACATGGCTACACCTTC.

The V call is TRBV5-5, the J call TRBJ1-5; 7 nucleotides align to TRBD1. Germline CDR1 SGHKS, CDR2 YYEKEE (reference sequence). CDR3 size: 16 residues. Trimming cost V 0 bases and J 9 bases; bases outside gene matches: 12. CDR3 residues: CASSLVSGGGMWPQHF. CDR3 sequence (DNA): TGTGCCAGCAGCTTGGTATCAGGAGGGGGCATGTGGCCCCAGCATTTT.

This clone came up once. This chain links TRBV5-4 with TRBJ1-1; D might be TRBD1 (6 bases). The length of the CDR3 is 12 residues. Germline V gene data show CDR1 as SGHNT and CDR2 as YYREEE (reference sequence). V lost 8 bases to trimming and J lost 5 bases, with 13 bases between them. The CDR3 DNA is TGTGCCAGTTACAGGGAAGGTACTGAAGCTTTCTTT. Amino acid sequence: CASYREGTEAFF.

The rearrangement uses TRBV25-1 and TRBJ2-1; D is perhaps TRBD2 (5 bases). Deletions cut 7 bases from V and 1 base from J, with 11 bases between. This CDR3 is 14 amino acids long. Germline CDR1 reads MGHDK; CDR2 reads SYGVNS. The DNA of the CDR3 is TGTGCCAGCAATCCGGGATTTTCCTACAATGAGCAGTTCTTC. This translates into CASNPGFSYNEQFF.

The chain employs TRBV6-1 and TRBJ1-1; TRBD1 agrees at 7 bases. Germline V gives CDR1 MNHNS, CDR2 SASEGT. CDR3 length equals 14 residues. J was trimmed by 4 bases and V by 3 bases; bases with no gene match: 5. CDR3 in amino acids: CASSDVQGVTEAFF. The CDR3 bases are TGTGCCAGCAGTGACGTTCAGGGGGTCACTGAAGCTTTCTTT.

CDR3 loop: CASSLGTGYATNEKLFF. CDR3 bases: TGCGCCAGCAGCTTGGGGACAGGATATGCAACTAATGAAAAACTGTTTTTT. The J gene is TRBJ1-4, the V gene TRBV5-1; 7 bases match TRBD1. The V and J ends lost 0 bases and 0 bases, in that order; junction bases with no gene match: 5. CDR1 is SGHRS, CDR2 YFSETQ, per germline. The CDR3 sequence is 17 residues long.

The chain carries TRBV7-3 and TRBJ2-1, with D tentatively TRBD1 (6 bases). CDR3 size: 16 residues. V was clipped by 1 base and J by 4 bases, with 14 bases between them. The V gene's germline CDR1 is SGHTA and CDR2 FQGTGA. The CDR3 DNA reads as TGTGCCAGCAGCTTAAATATGGCAGGGGTGTACAATGAGCAGTTCTTC. Translating it yields CASSLNMAGVYNEQFF.

This sequence joins TRBV28 and TRBJ2-7, with TRBD2 identical over 7 bases. Trimming removed 4 bases from V and 0 bases from J; junction bases left unmatched: 6. The CDR3 has 15 residues. Germline V gene data show CDR1 as MDHEN and CDR2 as SYDVKM. The CDR3 protein is CASSSSGDHSYEQYF. The CDR3 coding sequence is TGTGCCAGCAGTTCCAGCGGGGATCACTCCTACGAGCAGTACTTC.

The rearrangement links TRBV2 to TRBJ1-2, with 11 positions matching TRBD1. Per the germline V gene, CDR1 is SNHLY and CDR2 is FYNNEI. Losses at the gene ends were 6 bases for V and 2 bases for J; bases not matched to a gene: 17. The CDR3 has 19 residues. CDR3 in DNA: TGTGCCAGCAGGCCAAATGGACAGGGGGCTACGTACTTCAACTATGGCTACACCTTC. Its protein is CASRPNGQGATYFNYGYTF.

The V gene is TRBV18, the J gene TRBJ2-1; 12 nucleotides agree with TRBD2. Germline CDR1 and CDR2: KGHSH and LQKENI. With 3 bases clipped from V and 8 bases from J, the junction kept 8 bases outside the gene matches. The CDR3 has 16 amino acids. Here the CDR3 reads CASSPRLAGVFYEQFF. CDR3 DNA: TGTGCCAGCTCACCCCGACTAGCGGGAGTTTTCTATGAGCAGTTCTTC.

J is TRBJ1-1 and V is TRBV4-3, with a possible D match to TRBD1 (5 bases). This CDR3 spans 16 amino acids. V lost 0 bases and J lost 0, with 11 bases in between. Germline V gene data show CDR1 as LGHNA and CDR2 as YSLEER. The CDR3 reads CASSQEGTDLNTEAFF. CDR3 bases: TGCGCCAGCAGCCAAGAAGGGACGGACTTGAACACTGAAGCTTTCTTT.

The chain employs TRBV19 and TRBJ1-2, with D uncertain. CDR3 size: 14 residues. V lost 3 bases and J lost 2, with 10 bases in between. CDR1 LNHDA and CDR2 SQIVND come from the germline V gene (reference sequence). This CDR3 reads CASSIQGFNYGYTF. CDR3 nucleotides: TGTGCCAGTAGTATCCAAGGGTTCAACTATGGCTACACCTTC.